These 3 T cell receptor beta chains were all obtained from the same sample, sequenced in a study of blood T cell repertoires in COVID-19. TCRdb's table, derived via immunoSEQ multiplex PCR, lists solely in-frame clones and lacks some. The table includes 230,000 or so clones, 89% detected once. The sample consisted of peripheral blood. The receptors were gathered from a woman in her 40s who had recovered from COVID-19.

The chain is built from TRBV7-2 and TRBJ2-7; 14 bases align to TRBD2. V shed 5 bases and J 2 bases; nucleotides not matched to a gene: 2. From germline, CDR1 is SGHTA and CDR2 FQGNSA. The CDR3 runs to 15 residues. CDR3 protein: CASSETSGGAYEQYF. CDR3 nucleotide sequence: TGTGCCAGCAGCGAGACTAGCGGGGGGGCCTACGAGCAGTACTTC.

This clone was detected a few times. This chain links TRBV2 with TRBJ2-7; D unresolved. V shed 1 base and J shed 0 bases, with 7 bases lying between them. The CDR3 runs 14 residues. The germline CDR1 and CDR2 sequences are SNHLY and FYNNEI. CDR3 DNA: TGTGCCAGCAGTGAAGTTGGTAGCTCCTACGAGCAGTACGTC. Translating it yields CASSEVGSSYEQYV.

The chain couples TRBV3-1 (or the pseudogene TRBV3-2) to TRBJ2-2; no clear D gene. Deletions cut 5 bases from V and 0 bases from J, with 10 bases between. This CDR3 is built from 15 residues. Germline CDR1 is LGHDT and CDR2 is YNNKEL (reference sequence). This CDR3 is CASSYAVSNTGELFF. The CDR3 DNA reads TGTGCCAGCAGCTACGCGGTTTCGAACACCGGGGAGCTGTTTTTT.